These 7 T cell receptor beta chains were sequenced from one sample in a study of cytomegalovirus exposure and HLA in healthy donors. Repertoires were generated with immunoSEQ multiplex PCR, while TCRdb's copy carries only in-frame clones and drops some. The sample lists about 200,000 clones, around 90% occurring once. Material for sequencing was PBMCs. Every receptor here comes from a woman aged 18-35 years in good health and CMV-seronegative.

V is TRBV28 and J is TRBJ1-3, with 10 nucleotides matching TRBD1. Germline V gene data show CDR1 as MDHEN and CDR2 as SYDVKM. V lost 4 bases to trimming and J lost 1 base; unmatched junction nucleotides: 4. This CDR3 is 16 amino acids long. CDR3 in amino acids: CASSSTGGASGNTIYF. In nucleotides, the CDR3 is TGTGCCAGCAGTTCGACAGGGGGCGCATCTGGAAACACCATATATTTT.

This rearrangement joins TRBV7-2 to TRBJ1-2; 9 bases agree with TRBD1. The J segment lost 6 bases and the V segment lost 6 bases, leaving 11 bases of the junction unmatched. This CDR3 is 15 amino acids long. Germline CDR1 reads SGHTA; CDR2 reads FQGNSA. CDR3 bases: TGTGCCAGCAGACAAGGGACAGGGCCTCTCCATGGCTACACCTTC. Translated: CASRQGTGPLHGYTF.

This chain links TRBV5-4 with TRBJ2-3, with D possibly TRBD2 on 5 matching bases. Germline lookup yields CDR1 SGHNT and CDR2 YYREEE (reference sequence). V was clipped by 4 bases and J by 5 bases, with 23 bases between them. This CDR3 is built from 17 residues. CDR3 protein: CASSPEWAGNDLDTQYF. The CDR3 DNA is TGTGCCAGCAGCCCGGAGTGGGCGGGTAACGACCTAGATACGCAGTATTTT.

J is TRBJ1-1 and V is TRBV4-1; D gene uncertain. Germline assignment: CDR1 MGHRA and CDR2 YSYEKL. This CDR3 spans 15 amino acids. The V end was cut by 2 bases, the J end by 4 bases, with 14 bases between. The CDR3 spells CASSQWGVVGTEAFF. For the CDR3, the DNA is TGCGCCAGCAGCCAATGGGGAGTCGTAGGCACTGAAGCTTTCTTT.

V is TRBV28 and J is TRBJ2-2; 7 nucleotides align to TRBD1. V trimming: 2 bases; J trimming: 5 bases; junction bases outside the gene matches: 5. The CDR3 sequence is 15 residues long. Germline CDR1 MDHEN, CDR2 SYDVKM. CDR3 sequence: CASSLRLTGTGELFF. CDR3 DNA sequence: TGTGCCAGCAGTTTAAGGCTGACAGGGACCGGGGAGCTGTTTTTT. The full variable domain, with the rest looked up from reference TRBV28 and TRBJ2-2, is DVKVTQSSRYLVKRTGEKVFLECVQDMDHENMFWYRQDPGLGLRLIYFSYDVKMKEKGDIPEGYSVSREKKERFSLILESASTNQTSMYLCASSLRLTGTGELFFGEGSRLTVL.

This clone was detected only a few times. This chain links TRBV29-1 with TRBJ2-7; 7 bases are shared with TRBD2. Germline-derived CDR1 and CDR2 are SQVTM and ANQGSEA. V was pared by 4 bases and J by 3 bases, with 3 bases of the junction left unmatched. There are 12 residues in the CDR3. CDR3 sequence: CSVGDYHYEQYF. CDR3 in DNA: TGCAGCGTTGGGGACTACCACTACGAGCAGTACTTC.

This chain uses TRBV6-1 with TRBJ2-7, with D maybe TRBD1 (5 bases). There are 14 residues in the CDR3. Germline lookup yields CDR1 MNHNS and CDR2 SASEGT. Trimming stripped 4 bases from V and 0 bases from J, with 10 bases between. The CDR3 region is CASSGRQSSYEQYF. The CDR3 coding sequence is TGTGCCAGCAGTGGACGACAGAGCTCCTACGAGCAGTACTTC.